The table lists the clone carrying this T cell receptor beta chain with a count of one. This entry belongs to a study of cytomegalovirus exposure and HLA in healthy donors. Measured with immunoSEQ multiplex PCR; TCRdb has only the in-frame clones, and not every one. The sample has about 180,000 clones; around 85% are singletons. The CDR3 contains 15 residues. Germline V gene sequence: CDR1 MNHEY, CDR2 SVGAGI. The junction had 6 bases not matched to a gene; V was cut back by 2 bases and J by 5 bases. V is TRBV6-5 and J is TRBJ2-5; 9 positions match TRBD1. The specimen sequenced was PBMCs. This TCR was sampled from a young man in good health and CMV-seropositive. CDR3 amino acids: CASSYEQGAAETQYF. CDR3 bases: TGTGCCAGCAGTTACGAACAGGGGGCTGCGGAGACCCAGTACTTC.